These T cell receptor beta chains were read from a single sample in a study of cytotoxic CD8 clonotypes in ibrutinib-treated CLL. Using immunoSEQ multiplex PCR, the repertoire was profiled, and TCRdb retains in-frame clones only, with some absent. The sample comprises tens of thousands of clones, 65% of which are singletons, and 20% to 25% rests with the top ten. The specimen was PBMCs, collected after 24 months of ibrutinib treatment. The source of these receptors is a human donor with chronic lymphocytic leukemia. The CDR3 runs from the conserved cysteine through the conserved F or W. D genes are given only for firm matches. Where a row states a size, it is once, few, many or the class of an expanded clone; other rows omit it.

.,TRBV18,TRBJ2-7,TRBD2,CASSPPSGRGYEQYF,TGTGCCAGCTCACCCCCCAGCGGGAGGGGATACGAGCAGTACTTC
.,TRBV5-1,TRBJ1-1,TRBD1,CASSLDRLEAFF,TGCGCCAGCAGCCTGGACAGGCTGGAAGCTTTCTTT
.,TRBV30,TRBJ1-1,.,CAWSPRGGVGTEAFF,TGTGCCTGGAGTCCACGTGGGGGAGTCGGCACTGAAGCTTTCTTT
.,TRBV4-1,TRBJ1-2,.,CASSLDRFSNYGYTF,TGCGCCAGCAGTCTAGACAGATTCTCTAACTATGGCTACACCTTC
.,TRBV25-1,TRBJ2-7,.,CASSEEGRPYEQYF,TGTGCCAGCAGTGAGGAGGGGAGACCCTACGAGCAGTACTTC
.,TRBV29-1,TRBJ2-7,.,CSGGAGSYEQYF,TGCAGCGGGGGGGCAGGGTCCTACGAGCAGTACTTC
.,TRBV4-1,TRBJ2-3,TRBD2,CASSQDLASGRGDTQYF,TGCGCCAGCAGCCAAGATCTGGCTAGCGGGAGGGGGGATACGCAGTATTTT
.,TRBV7-9,TRBJ2-2,.,CASSVKTGTANTGELFF,TGTGCCAGCAGCGTAAAAACAGGGACCGCGAACACCGGGGAGCTGTTTTTT
.,TRBV4-2,TRBJ2-1,.,CASSQVGGGPYNEQFF,TGTGCCAGCAGCCAAGTAGGTGGGGGACCTTACAATGAGCAGTTCTTC
.,TRBV7-7,TRBJ2-2,.,CASSRDIRTAGELFF,TGTGCTAGCAGCCGGGACATTCGAACGGCCGGGGAGCTGTTTTTT
few,TRBV4-1,TRBJ2-1,TRBD2,CASSQPPGGRGEQFF,TGCGCCAGCAGCCAGCCACCGGGGGGGCGAGGTGAGCAGTTCTTC
.,TRBV5-1,TRBJ1-1,.,CASSLLGRDEAFF,TGCGCCAGCAGCTTGCTTGGACGGGATGAAGCTTTCTTT
.,TRBV2,TRBJ2-1,TRBD2,CASSFFPAGDEQFF,TGTGCCAGCAGTTTTTTTCCGGCGGGGGATGAGCAGTTCTTC
.,TRBV15,TRBJ2-3,TRBD2,CATSRQSGWASAGGPTDTQYF,TGTGCCACCAGCAGACAATCCGGTTGGGCGTCGGCGGGAGGTCCCACAGATACGCAGTATTTT
.,TRBV27,TRBJ1-3,TRBD1,CASSPTGGTGNTIYF,TGTGCCAGCTCCCCGACAGGGGGGACTGGAAACACCATATATTTT
.,TRBV18,TRBJ2-7,TRBD1,CASSPRTGANYEQYF,TGTGCCAGCTCACCCCGGACAGGGGCCAACTACGAGCAGTACTTC
.,TRBV1,TRBJ2-5,.,CTSSHQGRAQETQYF,TGCACCAGCAGCCACCAGGGCAGGGCCCAAGAGACCCAGTACTTC
.,TRBV7-2,TRBJ2-7,.,CASSRLSGVIAYEQYF,TGTGCCAGCAGTCGGCTTTCGGGGGTAATCGCCTACGAGCAGTACTTC
.,TRBV7-9,TRBJ1-4,.,CASSSLLGNEKLFF,TGTGCCAGCAGCTCATTGCTGGGGAATGAAAAACTGTTTTTT
.,TRBV2,TRBJ1-5,TRBD1,CASSEDRGLFQPQHF,TGTGCCAGCAGTGAAGACAGGGGTCTGTTTCAGCCCCAGCATTTT
.,TRBV6-1,TRBJ2-7,TRBD1,CASSEETGARYEQYF,TGTGCCAGCAGTGAAGAGACAGGGGCCCGCTACGAGCAGTACTTC
once,TRBV7-9,TRBJ2-1,.,CASSTRSRNEQFF,TGTGCCAGCAGCACACGGTCAAGGAATGAGCAGTTCTTC
few,TRBV10-3,TRBJ2-6,.,CAMSEGGANVLTF,TGTGCCATGTCCGAAGGTGGGGCCAACGTCCTGACTTTC
.,TRBV11-1,TRBJ2-3,.,CASSSEFQYGQGTDTQYF,TGTGCCAGCAGCTCAGAGTTCCAGTATGGGCAGGGCACAGATACGCAGTATTTT
.,TRBV18,TRBJ1-2,.,CASSPGPVVGGRDGYTF,TGTGCCAGCTCACCCGGCCCCGTAGTAGGAGGGCGGGATGGCTACACCTTC
.,TRBV7-9,TRBJ1-6,.,CASSLGGISRSPLHF,TGTGCCAGCAGCTTAGGTGGGATTAGTCGATCACCCCTCCACTTT
.,TRBV11-1,TRBJ2-3,TRBD1,CASSLKTGFSTDTQYF,TGTGCCAGCAGCCTTAAGACAGGGTTTAGCACAGATACGCAGTATTTT
.,TRBV5-1,TRBJ2-4,TRBD2,CASSLGLAGPAGDIQYF,TGCGCCAGCAGCTTGGGACTAGCGGGCCCGGCGGGAGACATTCAGTACTTC